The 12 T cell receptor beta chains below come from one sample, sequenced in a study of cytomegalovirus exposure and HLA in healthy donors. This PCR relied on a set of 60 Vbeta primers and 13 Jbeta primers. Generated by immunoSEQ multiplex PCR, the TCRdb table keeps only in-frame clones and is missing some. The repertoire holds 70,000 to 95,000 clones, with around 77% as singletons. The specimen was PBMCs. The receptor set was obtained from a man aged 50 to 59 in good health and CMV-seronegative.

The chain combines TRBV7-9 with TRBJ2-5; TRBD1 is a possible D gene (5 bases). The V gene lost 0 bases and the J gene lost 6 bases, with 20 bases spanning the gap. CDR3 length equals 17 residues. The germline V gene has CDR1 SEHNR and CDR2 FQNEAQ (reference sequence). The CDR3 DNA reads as TGTGCCAGCAGCTTAGCGCTAGGGGCCGCTGATATGCAGACCCAGTACTTC. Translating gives CASSLALGAADMQTQYF.

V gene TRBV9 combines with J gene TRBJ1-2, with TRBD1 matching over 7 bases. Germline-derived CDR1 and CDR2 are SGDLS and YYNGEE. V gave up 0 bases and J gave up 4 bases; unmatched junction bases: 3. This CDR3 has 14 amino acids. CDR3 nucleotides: TGTGCCAGCAGCGTAGATGCAGGGGGCTATGGCTACACCTTC. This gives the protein CASSVDAGGYGYTF.

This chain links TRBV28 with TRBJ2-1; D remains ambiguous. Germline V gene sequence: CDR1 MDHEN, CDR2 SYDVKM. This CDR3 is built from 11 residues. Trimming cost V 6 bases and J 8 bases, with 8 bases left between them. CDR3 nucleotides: TGTGCCAGCAGGGTTCGGGATGAGCAGTTCTTC. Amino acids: CASRVRDEQFF. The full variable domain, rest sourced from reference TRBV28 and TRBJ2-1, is DVKVTQSSRYLVKRTGEKVFLECVQDMDHENMFWYRQDPGLGLRLIYFSYDVKMKEKGDIPEGYSVSREKKERFSLILESASTNQTSMYLCASRVRDEQFFGPGTRLTVL.

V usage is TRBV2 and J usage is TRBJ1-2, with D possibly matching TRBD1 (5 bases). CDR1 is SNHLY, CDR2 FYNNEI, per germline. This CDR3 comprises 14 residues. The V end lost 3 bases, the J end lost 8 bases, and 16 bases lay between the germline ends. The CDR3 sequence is CASSDESGLRGYTF. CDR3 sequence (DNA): TGTGCCAGCAGTGATGAGTCAGGGTTGAGGGGCTACACCTTC.

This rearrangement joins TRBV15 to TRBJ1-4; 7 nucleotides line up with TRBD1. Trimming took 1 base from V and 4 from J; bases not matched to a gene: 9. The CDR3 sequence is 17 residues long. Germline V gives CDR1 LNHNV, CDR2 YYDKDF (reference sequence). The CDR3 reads CATSRVEWDRYNEKLFF. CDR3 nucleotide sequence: TGTGCCACCAGCAGAGTCGAATGGGACAGATATAATGAAAAACTGTTTTTT. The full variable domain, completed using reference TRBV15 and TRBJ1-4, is DAMVIQNPRYQVTQFGKPVTLSCSQTLNHNVMYWYQQKSSQAPKLLFHYYDKDFNNEADTPDNFQSRRPNTSFCFLDIRSPGLGDTAMYLCATSRVEWDRYNEKLFFGSGTQLSVL.

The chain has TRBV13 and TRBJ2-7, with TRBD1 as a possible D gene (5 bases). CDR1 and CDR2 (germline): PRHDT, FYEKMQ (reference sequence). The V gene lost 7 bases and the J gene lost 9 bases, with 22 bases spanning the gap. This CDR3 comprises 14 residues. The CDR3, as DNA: TGTGCCAGCACCCAAGGTGGGGCACGAATTTTGCAGTACTTC. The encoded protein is CASTQGGARILQYF.

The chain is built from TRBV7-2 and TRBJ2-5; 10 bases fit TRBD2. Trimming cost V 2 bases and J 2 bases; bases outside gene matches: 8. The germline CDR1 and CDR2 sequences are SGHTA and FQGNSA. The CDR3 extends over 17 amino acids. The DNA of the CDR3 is TGTGCCAGCAGCTTACGTCTAGCGGGGGAACTACAAGAGACCCAGTACTTC. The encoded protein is CASSLRLAGELQETQYF.

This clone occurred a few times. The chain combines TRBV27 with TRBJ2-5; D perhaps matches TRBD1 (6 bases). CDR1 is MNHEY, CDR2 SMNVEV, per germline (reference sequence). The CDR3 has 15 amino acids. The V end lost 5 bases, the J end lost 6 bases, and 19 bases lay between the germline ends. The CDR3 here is CASSPRDIPMKTQYF. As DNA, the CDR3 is TGTGCCAGCAGTCCCCGGGACATTCCCATGAAGACCCAGTACTTC.

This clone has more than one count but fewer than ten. Here the CDR3 DNA reads TGCGCCAGCAGCCAAGATGGGACAGGGTCAGATGGCTACACCTTC. This encodes CASSQDGTGSDGYTF. The V gene is TRBV4-3, the J gene TRBJ1-2; TRBD1 matches 9 bases. Germline V lookup: CDR1 LGHNA, CDR2 YSLEER. Unmatched junction bases numbered 5, after V lost 0 bases and J lost 6 bases. The CDR3 length is 15 residues.

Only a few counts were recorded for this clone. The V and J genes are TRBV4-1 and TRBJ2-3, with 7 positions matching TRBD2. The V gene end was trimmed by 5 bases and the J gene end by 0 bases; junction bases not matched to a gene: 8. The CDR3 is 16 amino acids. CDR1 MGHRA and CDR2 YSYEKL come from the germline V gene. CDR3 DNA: TGCGCCAGCAGCTCCCGAAGCGGGACTAGCACAGATACGCAGTATTTT. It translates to CASSSRSGTSTDTQYF.

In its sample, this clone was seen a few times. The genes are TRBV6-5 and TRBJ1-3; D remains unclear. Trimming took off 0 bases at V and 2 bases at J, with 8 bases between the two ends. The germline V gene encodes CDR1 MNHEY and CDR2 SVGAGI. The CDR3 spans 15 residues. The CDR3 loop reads CASSYSGGTGNTIYF. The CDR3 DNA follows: TGTGCCAGCAGTTACTCAGGAGGGACTGGAAACACCATATATTTT.

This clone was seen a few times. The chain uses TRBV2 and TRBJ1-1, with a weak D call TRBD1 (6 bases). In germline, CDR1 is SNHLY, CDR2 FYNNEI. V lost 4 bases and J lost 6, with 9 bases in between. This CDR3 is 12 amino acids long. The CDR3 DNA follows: TGTGCCAGCAGTGCCGCAGGGGCTGAAGCTTTCTTT. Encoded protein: CASSAAGAEAFF.